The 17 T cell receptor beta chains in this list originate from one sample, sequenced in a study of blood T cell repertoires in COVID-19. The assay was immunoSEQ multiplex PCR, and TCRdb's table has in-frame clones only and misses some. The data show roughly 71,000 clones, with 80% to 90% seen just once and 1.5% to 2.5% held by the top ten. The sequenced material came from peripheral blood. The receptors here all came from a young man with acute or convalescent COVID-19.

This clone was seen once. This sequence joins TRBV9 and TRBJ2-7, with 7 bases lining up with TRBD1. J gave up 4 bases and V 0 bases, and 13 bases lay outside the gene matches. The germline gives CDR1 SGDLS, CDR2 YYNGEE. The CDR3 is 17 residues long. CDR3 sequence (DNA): TGTGCCAGCAGCGTAGCAGGTACAGGGGCGCCCTTTTACGAGCAGTACTTC. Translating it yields CASSVAGTGAPFYEQYF.

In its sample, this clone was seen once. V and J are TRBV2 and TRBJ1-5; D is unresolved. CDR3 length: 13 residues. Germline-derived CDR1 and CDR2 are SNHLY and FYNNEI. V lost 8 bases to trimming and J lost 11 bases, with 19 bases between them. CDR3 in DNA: TGTGCCAGCTCCGGAGGCTCCAGTGGGACCCAGCATTTT. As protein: CASSGGSSGTQHF.

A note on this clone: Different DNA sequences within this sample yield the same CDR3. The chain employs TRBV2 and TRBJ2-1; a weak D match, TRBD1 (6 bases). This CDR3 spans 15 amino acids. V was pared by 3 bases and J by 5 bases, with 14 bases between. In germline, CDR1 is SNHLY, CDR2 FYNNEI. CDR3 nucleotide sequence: TGTGCCAGCAGTGAGGAAGGGGGACCCAACAATGAGCAGTTCTTC. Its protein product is CASSEEGGPNNEQFF. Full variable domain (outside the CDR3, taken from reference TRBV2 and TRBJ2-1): EPEVTQTPSHQVTQMGQEVILRCVPISNHLYFYWYRQILGQKVEFLVSFYNNEISEKSEIFDDQFSVERPDGSNFTLKIRSTKLEDSAMYFCASSEEGGPNNEQFFGPGTRLTVL.

The DNA for the CDR3 is TGTGCAAGTCGCTCTAGCTCAGTTCTGTGGCAGGGGGAACATCAGCCCCAGCATTTT. It encodes CASRSSSVLWQGEHQPQHF. The chain couples TRBV12-2 to TRBJ1-5; TRBD1 is the table's D call, not checked against the DNA. TRBV12-2 is described as a pseudogene. The CDR3 is made up of 19 amino acids.

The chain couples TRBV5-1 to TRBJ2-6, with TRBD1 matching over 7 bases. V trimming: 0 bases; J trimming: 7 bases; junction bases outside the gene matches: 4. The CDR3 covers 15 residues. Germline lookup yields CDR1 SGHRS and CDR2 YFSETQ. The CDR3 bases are TGCGCCAGCAGCTTGGACGGGACAGTCGCCAACGTCCTGACTTTC. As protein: CASSLDGTVANVLTF.

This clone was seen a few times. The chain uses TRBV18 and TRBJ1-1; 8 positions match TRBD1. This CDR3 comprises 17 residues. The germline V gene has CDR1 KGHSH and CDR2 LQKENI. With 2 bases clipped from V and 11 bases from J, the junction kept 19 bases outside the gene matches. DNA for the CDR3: TGTGCCAGCTCACCAAGAGGGCCCCATGGACAGGGAAGTTGGGCTTTCTTT. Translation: CASSPRGPHGQGSWAFF. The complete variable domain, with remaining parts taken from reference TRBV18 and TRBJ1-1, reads NAGVMQNPRHLVRRRGQEARLRCSPMKGHSHVYWYRQLPEEGLKFMVYLQKENIIDESGMPKERFSAEFPKEGPSILRIQQVVRGDSAAYFCASSPRGPHGQGSWAFFGQGTRLTVV.

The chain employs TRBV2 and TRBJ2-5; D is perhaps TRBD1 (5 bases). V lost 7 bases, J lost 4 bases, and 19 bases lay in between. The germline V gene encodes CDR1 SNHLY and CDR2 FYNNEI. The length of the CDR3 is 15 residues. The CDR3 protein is CASILTDSVGETQYF. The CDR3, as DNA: TGTGCCAGCATATTAACTGACAGTGTGGGAGAGACCCAGTACTTC.

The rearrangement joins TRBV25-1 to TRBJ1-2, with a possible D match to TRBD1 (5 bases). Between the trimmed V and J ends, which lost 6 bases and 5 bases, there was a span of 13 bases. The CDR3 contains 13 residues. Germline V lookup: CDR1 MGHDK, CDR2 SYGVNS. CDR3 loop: CASSDSGGYGYTF. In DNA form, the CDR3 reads TGTGCCAGCAGCGACTCGGGGGGATATGGCTACACCTTC.

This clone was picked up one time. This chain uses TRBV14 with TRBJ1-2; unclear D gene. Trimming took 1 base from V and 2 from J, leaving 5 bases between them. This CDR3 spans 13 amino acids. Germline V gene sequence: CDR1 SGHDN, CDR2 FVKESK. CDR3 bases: TGTGCCAGCAGCCAAGGCAGAAACTATGGCTACACCTTC. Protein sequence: CASSQGRNYGYTF.

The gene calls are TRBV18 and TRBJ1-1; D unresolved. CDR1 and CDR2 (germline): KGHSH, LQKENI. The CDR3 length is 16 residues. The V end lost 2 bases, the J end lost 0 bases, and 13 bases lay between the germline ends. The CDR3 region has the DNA TGTGCCAGCTCACCAGGTCAAAGCTACTTGAACACTGAAGCTTTCTTT. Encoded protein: CASSPGQSYLNTEAFF.

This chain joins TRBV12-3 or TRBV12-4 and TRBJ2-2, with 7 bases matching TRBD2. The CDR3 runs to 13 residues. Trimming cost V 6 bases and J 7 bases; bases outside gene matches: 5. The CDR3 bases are TGTGCCAGCAGCCAAACTAGCGTCGGGGAGCTGTTTTTT. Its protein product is CASSQTSVGELFF.

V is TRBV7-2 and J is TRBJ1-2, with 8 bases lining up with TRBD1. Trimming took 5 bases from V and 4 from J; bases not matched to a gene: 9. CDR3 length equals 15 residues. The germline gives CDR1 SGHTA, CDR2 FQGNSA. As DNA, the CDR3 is TGTGCCAGCAGCCCATCCAGGGGGCTTAGCTATGGCTACACCTTC. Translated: CASSPSRGLSYGYTF.

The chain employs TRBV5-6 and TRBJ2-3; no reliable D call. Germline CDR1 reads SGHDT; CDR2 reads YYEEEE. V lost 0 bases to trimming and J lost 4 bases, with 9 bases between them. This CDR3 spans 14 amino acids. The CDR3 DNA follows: TGTGCCAGCAGCTTGGTTAGCTTGGCAGATACGCAGTATTTT. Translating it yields CASSLVSLADTQYF.

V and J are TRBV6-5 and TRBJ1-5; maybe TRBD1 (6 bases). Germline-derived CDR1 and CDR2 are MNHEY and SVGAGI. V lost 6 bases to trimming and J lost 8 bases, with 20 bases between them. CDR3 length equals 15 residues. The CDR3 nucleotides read TGTGCCAGCAGGCCAACAGGGACCGGAAGTGAGCCCCAGCATTTT. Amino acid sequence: CASRPTGTGSEPQHF.

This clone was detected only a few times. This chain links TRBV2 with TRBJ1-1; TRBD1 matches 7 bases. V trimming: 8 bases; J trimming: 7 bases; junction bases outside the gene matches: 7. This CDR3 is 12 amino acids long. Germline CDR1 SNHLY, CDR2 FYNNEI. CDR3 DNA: TGTGCCAGCGGGGGACAGTCCTATGAAGCTTTCTTT. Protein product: CASGGQSYEAFF.

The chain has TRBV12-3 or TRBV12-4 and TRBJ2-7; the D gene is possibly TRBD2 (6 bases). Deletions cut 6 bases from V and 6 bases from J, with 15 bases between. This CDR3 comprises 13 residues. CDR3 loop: CASSPGGFREQYF. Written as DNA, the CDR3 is TGTGCCAGCAGCCCTGGGGGGTTCCGCGAGCAGTACTTC.

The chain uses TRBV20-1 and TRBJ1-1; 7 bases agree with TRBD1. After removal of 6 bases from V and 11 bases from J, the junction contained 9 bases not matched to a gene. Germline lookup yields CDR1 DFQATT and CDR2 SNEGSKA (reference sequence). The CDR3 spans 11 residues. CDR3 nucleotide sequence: TGCAGTGCCGATTCAGGGGGGACGGCTTTCTTT. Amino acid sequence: CSADSGGTAFF.